This T cell receptor (beta chain) was sequenced during a study of response to subunit inactivated influenza vaccine (dated by TCRdb to between 2017 and 2018). Some background on the complete study: Deep quantitative T cell receptor repertoire profiling was used in the study to track responses to a trivalent subunit inactivated influenza vaccine. What the study reported, not specific to this receptor: The authors proposed that each seasonal influenza vaccination may bring in only a limited number of new T cells.

The library was made by RT-PCR. TCRdb shows the sequencer as Illumina HiSeq 2500. The public reads were reanalyzed by TCRdb: fastp trimming at Q25, MiXCR alignment, in-frame beta chains only. Each record represents a unique CDR3 protein, reported with the most common genes and DNA among its rows. The sample table lists around 760,000 distinct CDR3 sequences, about 14% of them with a count of one. The top ten hold 6.5% to 8.5% of the sample. To note about this clonotype: There is no known antigen for this receptor. There are no base qualities to consult, and no much larger clone falls within one base.

The sequenced sample was PBMCs from blood, obtained 14 to 15 days before vaccination. The TCR comes from a man between 45 and 60 years old who received an inactivated influenza vaccine. Donor details come from another sample of the same person, matched by shared clones.

The DNA sequence reads TGCAGTGCTAGACTCCTAGCGGGGGGGAAGAAGCAGTATTTT. This encodes CSARLLAGGKKQYF. Recombination connected TRBV20-1 to TRBJ2-3, and 12 bases in between align with TRBD2. The CDR3 runs 14 residues from the cysteine to the phenylalanine. Kept here is only the CDR3 DNA, which spans 42 bases and is read in frame from base 1. Compared with germline, V lacks 2 bases and J lacks 11 bases; bases without a gene match: 8. The CDR1 and CDR2 encoded by the germline V gene (reference sequence) are DFQATT and SNEGSKA.